Shown below are 21 T cell receptor beta chains from a single sample sequenced in a study of monozygotic twins with inflammatory bowel disease (dated by TCRdb to the late 2010s). Library generation was performed with 5' RACE. The sample was run on an Illumina HiSeq 2500. Reads reprocessed by TCRdb are summarized as one entry per CDR3 protein sequence, and DNA is absent. This sample's table carries fewer than 400,000 distinct CDR3 sequences. The leading ten clones occupy 5.6% of the sample. The specimen sequenced was blood. All receptors come from a human donor with ulcerative colitis or Crohn's disease, or a healthy co-twin of an affected twin (not recorded which).

The chain joins TRBV19 to TRBJ2-4. CDR1 is LNHDA and CDR2 is SQIVND in the germline V gene (reference sequence). CDR3 length: 15 residues. The chain's CDR3 is CASSRGRAAKNIQYF. The full variable domain, completed using reference TRBV19 and TRBJ2-4, is DGGITQSPKYLFRKEGQNVTLSCEQNLNHDAMYWYRQDPGQGLRLIYYSQIVNDFQKGDIAEGYSVSREKKESFPLTVTSAQKNPTAFYLCASSRGRAAKNIQYFGAGTRLSVL.

The chain is built from TRBV7-2 and TRBJ1-1; TCRdb's D call, TRBD1, is unchecked because there is no DNA. This CDR3 contains 16 residues. CDR1 is SGHTA, CDR2 FQGNSA, per germline. CDR3 residues: CASSRGTGAAAPKAFF. Complete variable domain (other parts from reference TRBV7-2 and TRBJ1-1): GAGVSQSPSNKVTEKGKDVELRCDPISGHTALYWYRQSLGQGLEFLIYFQGNSAPDKSGLPSDRFSAERTGGSVSTLTIQRTQQEDSAVYLCASSRGTGAAAPKAFFGQGTRLTVV.

The chain carries TRBV29-1 and TRBJ2-7. CDR1 is SQVTM, CDR2 ANQGSEA, per germline. The CDR3 has 13 amino acids. This CDR3 is CSVGRVTVSEQYF.

The gene calls are TRBV7-2 and TRBJ2-7. There are 12 residues in the CDR3. The germline V gene has CDR1 SGHTA and CDR2 FQGNSA. This CDR3 reads CASRDGSDEQYF.

The rearrangement links TRBV7-2 to TRBJ2-7; TCRdb designates TRBD1, a call that cannot be tested without DNA. The CDR3 contains 14 residues. Germline loops: CDR1 SGHTA, CDR2 FQGNSA. The CDR3 loop reads CASSLGYGTYEQYF.

The chain joins TRBV7-9 to TRBJ1-5; TCRdb's D call, TRBD1, is unchecked because there is no DNA. The germline gives CDR1 SEHNR, CDR2 FQNEAQ (reference sequence). This CDR3 spans 15 amino acids. Here the CDR3 reads CASSVDSNSNQPQHF.

This sequence joins TRBV6-6 and TRBJ2-7; TCRdb picks TRBD1, but there is no DNA to check that call. CDR3 length equals 14 residues. Per the germline V gene, CDR1 is MNHNY and CDR2 is SVGAGI (reference sequence). CDR3 protein: CASRPGTDQNEQYF.

This chain joins TRBV14 and TRBJ2-5. Germline CDR1 is SGHDN and CDR2 is FVKESK. The CDR3 covers 17 residues. The CDR3 loop is CASSQELANKARETQYF.

The rearrangement joins TRBV6-2 or TRBV6-3 to TRBJ2-7. The CDR3 contains 14 residues. Germline V gene lookup returns CDR1 MNHEY and CDR2 SVGEGT. CDR3 amino acids: CASSYSAVRYEQYF.

The chain recombines TRBV20-1 with TRBJ1-6; absent DNA, TCRdb's TRBD1 call cannot be checked. The germline V gene has CDR1 DFQATT and CDR2 SNEGSKA (reference sequence). The length of the CDR3 is 17 residues. CDR3 loop: CSARDPGGSTYNSPLHF.

The CDR3 loop reads CAWRVLVVGTGSPLHF. The chain links TRBV30 to TRBJ1-6. This CDR3 is built from 16 residues. The germline V gene has CDR1 GTSNPN and CDR2 SVGIG (reference sequence). The whole variable domain, filled in from reference TRBV30 and TRBJ1-6, reads SQTIHQWPATLVQPVGSPLSLECTVEGTSNPNLYWYRQAAGRGLQLLFYSVGIGQISSEVPQNLSASRPQDRQFILSSKKLLLSDSGFYLCAWRVLVVGTGSPLHFGNGTRLTVT.

The chain carries TRBV29-1 and TRBJ2-3; TCRdb gives TRBD1 as the D gene, but with no DNA this cannot be confirmed. In germline, CDR1 is SQVTM, CDR2 ANQGSEA. The CDR3 loop spans 12 amino acids. CDR3 sequence: CSVERGTDTQYF.

This rearrangement joins TRBV4-3 to TRBJ2-7. Germline-derived CDR1 and CDR2 are LGHNA and YSLEER. The CDR3 totals 16 residues. Here the CDR3 reads CASSQAVGRNSYEQYF.

The rearrangement uses TRBV11-2 and TRBJ2-1; TCRdb indicates TRBD2, and absent DNA this call remains unverified. Germline CDR1 and CDR2: SGHAT and FQNNGV. This CDR3 spans 19 amino acids. The CDR3 region is CASSTRLAGGQVSYNEQFF.

The rearrangement uses TRBV20-1 and TRBJ2-1; checking the TCRdb D call of TRBD1 is not possible without DNA. The germline V gene encodes CDR1 DFQATT and CDR2 SNEGSKA (reference sequence). CDR3 length equals 15 residues. The CDR3 spells CSASLSGGVFNEQFF.

CDR3 amino acids: CASSSGTDGSSQHF. The chain recombines TRBV18 with TRBJ1-5; TCRdb picks TRBD1, but there is no DNA to check that call. The germline CDR1 and CDR2 sequences are KGHSH and LQKENI. This CDR3 region has 14 residues. Full variable domain (remainder filled in from reference TRBV18 and TRBJ1-5): NAGVMQNPRHLVRRRGQEARLRCSPMKGHSHVYWYRQLPEEGLKFMVYLQKENIIDESGMPKERFSAEFPKEGPSILRIQQVVRGDSAAYFCASSSGTDGSSQHFGDGTRLSIL.

The V and J genes are TRBV12-3 or TRBV12-4 and TRBJ1-2; the D call from TCRdb, TRBD1, cannot be confirmed without DNA. CDR3 size: 14 residues. This chain's CDR3 is CASSLGTGRVGYTF.

This rearrangement joins TRBV27 to TRBJ2-2; TCRdb outputs TRBD1, but without DNA this stays unchecked. CDR3 length: 15 amino acids. Germline V lookup: CDR1 MNHEY, CDR2 SMNVEV (reference sequence). The CDR3 sequence is CASRRDTTYTGELFF.

CDR3 amino acids: CASSYSGTSYNEQFF. This rearrangement joins TRBV6-5 to TRBJ2-1; lacking DNA, the TRBD2 call made by TCRdb goes unchecked. The CDR3 spans 15 residues. The germline CDR1 and CDR2 sequences are MNHEY and SVGAGI.

This chain connects TRBV18 to TRBJ1-3. CDR1 and CDR2 from the germline V gene are KGHSH and LQKENI. The length of the CDR3 is 13 residues. CDR3 in amino acids: CASSLDVGNTIYF.

The chain couples TRBV25-1 to TRBJ1-1. CDR3 length equals 13 residues. Germline CDR1 is MGHDK and CDR2 is SYGVNS. The CDR3 protein is CASSESWADQAFF. The whole variable domain, remainder taken from reference TRBV25-1 and TRBJ1-1, is EADIYQTPRYLVIGTGKKITLECSQTMGHDKMYWYQQDPGMELHLIHYSYGVNSTEKGDLSSESTVSRIRTEHFPLTLESARPSHTSQYLCASSESWADQAFFGQGTRLTVV.